The 19 T cell receptor beta chains given below trace back to one sample, sequenced in a study of cytomegalovirus exposure and HLA in healthy donors. Primers: 60 Vbeta forward and 13 Jbeta reverse. Using immunoSEQ multiplex PCR, the repertoire was profiled, and TCRdb retains in-frame clones only, with some absent. The sample yields approximately 150,000 clones, 60% to 80% seen once. Input material: PBMCs. These receptors came from a man in his forties in good health and CMV-seronegative.

This clone was found a few times. CDR3 loop: CASSELGQSNTEAFF. The CDR3 DNA sequence: TGTGCCAGCAGTGAACTTGGACAATCGAACACTGAAGCTTTCTTT. This rearrangement joins TRBV2 to TRBJ1-1; D is possibly TRBD1 (5 bases). Per the germline V gene, CDR1 is SNHLY and CDR2 is FYNNEI. Trimming left V 2 bases short and J 1 base short, with 11 bases between. The CDR3 extends over 15 amino acids.

The chain couples TRBV7-9 to TRBJ2-5; 8 nucleotides match TRBD2. V shed 3 bases, J shed 5 bases, and the junction held 5 bases outside the gene matches. CDR1 is SEHNR, CDR2 FQNEAQ, per germline (reference sequence). CDR3 size: 14 residues. For the CDR3, the DNA is TGTGCCAGCAGCTTTGGACTAGCCCTGGAGACCCAGTACTTC. It codes for CASSFGLALETQYF.

Note on this clone: The limits of the CDR3 on the DNA are not certain, so only TCRdb's listed CDR3 is given. The CDR3 loop reads CASSFGSGKETQYF. V usage is TRBV5-4 and J usage is TRBJ2-5; the D call of TRBD2 is as the table states it, not checked on the DNA. The CDR3 totals 14 residues, both ends included. From germline, CDR1 is SGHNT and CDR2 YYREEE (reference sequence).

This clone has only a few counts. This chain joins TRBV5-1 and TRBJ2-1, with TRBD1 as a possible D gene (6 bases). V gave up 1 base and J gave up 7 bases, with 12 bases separating them. This CDR3 has 14 amino acids. Germline-derived CDR1 and CDR2 are SGHRS and YFSETQ. The CDR3 region is CASSLIPGENEQFF. The CDR3 DNA reads TGCGCCAGCAGCTTGATCCCAGGGGAAAATGAGCAGTTCTTC.

This clone was recorded only once. The chain is built from TRBV4-2 and TRBJ1-5; D may be TRBD1 (5 bases). Looked up from germline, CDR1 is LGHNA and CDR2 is YNFKEQ. Trimming removed 0 bases from V and 7 bases from J, with 13 bases in between. The CDR3 loop spans 15 amino acids. CDR3 bases: TGTGCCAGCAGCCAAGAGGTGGGGGGGAACCAGCCCCAGCATTTT. Translated, it gives CASSQEVGGNQPQHF.

This sequence joins TRBV6-1 and TRBJ1-1, with D unresolved. This CDR3 has 12 amino acids. Germline CDR1 and CDR2: MNHNS and SASEGT. Trimming cost V 6 bases and J 7 bases, with 12 bases left between them. The CDR3 sequence: CASSPTRSEAFF. Here the CDR3 DNA reads TGTGCCAGCAGCCCGACGCGGAGTGAAGCTTTCTTT.

The V gene is TRBV10-2, the J gene TRBJ1-5, with D perhaps TRBD1 (5 bases). Germline CDR1 WSHSY, CDR2 SAAADI. The V end was cut by 8 bases, the J end by 9 bases, with 5 bases between. The CDR3 length is 9 residues. The CDR3 protein is CASGAPQHF. CDR3 in DNA: TGCGCCAGCGGGGCGCCCCAGCATTTT.

The chain joins TRBV23-1 to TRBJ2-7, with 12 bases identical to TRBD1. TRBV23-1 is an ORF, with its function uncertain. The CDR3 is 19 amino acids. After removal of 5 bases from V and 0 bases from J, the junction contained 14 bases not matched to a gene. Written as DNA, the CDR3 is TGCGCCAGCAGTTATGTGGTGGGACAGGGGGCGGTAAGCTCCTACGAGCAGTACTTC. Translation: CASSYVVGQGAVSSYEQYF.

The chain is built from TRBV19 and TRBJ2-2; TRBD1 matches at 8 bases. The ends lost 3 bases at V and 6 bases at J; junction bases unmatched: 6. Germline V gene lookup returns CDR1 LNHDA and CDR2 SQIVND (reference sequence). There are 15 residues in the CDR3. The CDR3 coding sequence is TGTGCCAGTAGTATTAAGACAGGGGACGCCGGGGAGCTGTTTTTT. Amino acids: CASSIKTGDAGELFF.

The chain carries TRBV27 and TRBJ1-4, with no clear D. Per germline, CDR1 MNHEY and CDR2 SMNVEV (reference sequence). This CDR3 contains 17 residues. Trimming pared 9 bases from V and 8 bases from J, leaving 28 bases between. This chain's CDR3 is CASSREGGSWESEKLFF. The CDR3 coding sequence is TGTGCCAGTTCCCGGGAGGGAGGTAGTTGGGAGTCAGAAAAACTGTTTTTT.

This clone came up a few times. The V gene is TRBV7-8, the J gene TRBJ2-7; D may be TRBD1 (6 bases). The CDR3 totals 14 residues. Trimming cost V 5 bases and J 0 bases, with 11 bases left between them. Germline V gene data show CDR1 as SGHVS and CDR2 as FQNEAQ. CDR3 DNA sequence: TGTGCCAGCAGCACGAACAGGGTCTCCTACGAGCAGTACTTC. This encodes CASSTNRVSYEQYF.

The V call is TRBV5-1, the J call TRBJ2-5; D not certain. CDR1 is SGHRS, CDR2 YFSETQ, per germline. The CDR3 length is 14 residues. Trimming shortened V by 4 bases and J by 2 bases, and 12 bases separated the two germline ends. The CDR3 sequence: CASSVVPSQETQYF. CDR3 coding DNA: TGCGCCAGCAGCGTCGTTCCTTCTCAAGAGACCCAGTACTTC.

The CDR3 loop reads CASSEALWGDPSTNEKLFF. The CDR3 region has the DNA TGTGCCAGCAGTGAAGCGCTTTGGGGGGACCCCTCAACTAATGAAAAACTGTTTTTT. The chain uses TRBV2 and TRBJ1-4; weak D call: TRBD1 (5 bases). Trimming took off 0 bases at V and 0 bases at J, with 17 bases between the two ends. CDR3 length: 19 residues. Germline V CDR1 and CDR2: SNHLY, FYNNEI. Looking up the rest from reference TRBV2 and TRBJ1-4 gives the full variable domain: EPEVTQTPSHQVTQMGQEVILRCVPISNHLYFYWYRQILGQKVEFLVSFYNNEISEKSEIFDDQFSVERPDGSNFTLKIRSTKLEDSAMYFCASSEALWGDPSTNEKLFFGSGTQLSVL.

This chain uses TRBV10-3 with TRBJ1-2; D uncertain. CDR1 and CDR2 (germline): ENHRY, SYGVKD. V lost 0 bases to trimming and J lost 8 bases, with 16 bases between them. The CDR3 is 15 residues long. The chain's CDR3 is CAISESLSSFWGYTF. DNA of the CDR3: TGTGCCATCAGTGAGTCGTTGTCTAGTTTTTGGGGCTACACCTTC.

The chain is built from TRBV27 and TRBJ1-6; TRBD1 aligns across 8 bases. The germline V gene has CDR1 MNHEY and CDR2 SMNVEV (reference sequence). The CDR3 runs 16 residues. Trimming removed 4 bases from V and 3 bases from J; junction bases left unmatched: 5. Here the CDR3 reads CASSSRTGHYNSPLHF. The CDR3 coding sequence is TGTGCCAGCAGTTCAAGGACAGGGCACTATAATTCACCCCTCCACTTT.

This chain joins TRBV4-3 and TRBJ2-4; 10 nucleotides align to TRBD1. V was clipped by 4 bases and J by 4 bases; unmatched bases: 4. Per germline, CDR1 LGHNA and CDR2 YSLEER. The length of the CDR3 is 15 residues. The CDR3 protein is CASSPDRGPKNIQYF. In DNA form, the CDR3 reads TGCGCCAGCAGCCCCGACAGGGGGCCAAAAAACATTCAGTACTTC.

With respect to this clone: The conserved final phenylalanine or tryptophan is absent from the CDR3, which likely points to a read error. The rearrangement uses TRBV5-6 and TRBJ2-3; no reliable D call. The length of the CDR3 is 12 residues. Per germline, CDR1 SGHDT and CDR2 YYEEEE. Trimming shortened V by 2 bases and J by 5 bases, and 6 bases separated the two germline ends. The CDR3 DNA reads TGTGCCAGCAGCTTTTCCGGAGATACGCAGTATGTT. Residues: CASSFSGDTQYV.

The chain employs TRBV30 and TRBJ1-3; D is undetermined. Germline assignment: CDR1 GTSNPN and CDR2 SVGIG (reference sequence). The germline V and J ends were trimmed by 0 bases and 4 bases, with 10 bases remaining between them. This CDR3 has 14 amino acids. This CDR3 is CAWSVSVFGNTIYF. For the CDR3, the DNA is TGTGCCTGGAGTGTAAGCGTATTCGGAAACACCATATATTTT.

This chain's CDR3 is CSVEGGAHGSYNEQFF. CDR3 bases: TGCAGCGTTGAAGGGGGCGCCCATGGGTCCTACAATGAGCAGTTCTTC. The chain joins TRBV29-1 to TRBJ2-1; TRBD1 might be the D (5 bases). V lost 1 base and J lost 1, with 14 bases in between. The CDR3 length is 16 residues. Germline assignment: CDR1 SQVTM and CDR2 ANQGSEA.